The clone carrying this TCR beta chain has just a few counts. TCRdb re-called the RT-PCR reads through MiXCR, storing one row per CDR3 protein. The data hold about 960,000 distinct CDR3 sequences, with about a sixth observed a single time. Trimming shortened V by 0 bases and J by 9 bases, and 6 bases separated the two germline ends. The CDR3 runs 12 residues. The V gene's germline CDR1 is SGHTA and CDR2 FQGTGA. This specimen comes from a study of patients and donors after allogeneic stem cell transplantation. Sequencing used blood, either unsorted or a sorted T cell fraction (not recorded which). This chain joins TRBV7-3 and TRBJ2-1; no clear D. This clonotype was obtained from a human donor who was either an allogeneic HSCT recipient or a stem cell or donor lymphocyte infusion donor (not recorded which). It is not recorded whose cells these are; they may come from a transplant donor. The CDR3, as DNA: TGTGCCAGCAGCTTAACTGGCCTTGAGCAGTTCTTC. Translation: CASSLTGLEQFF.